These T cell receptor beta chains were read from a single sample in a study of beta chain features in type 1 diabetes. Profiled with immunoSEQ multiplex PCR; TCRdb holds only in-frame clones, not every one. The profile shows tens of thousands of clones, approximately 68% of them singletons. The sequencing input was Tregs from blood. All receptors come from a woman under 30 with type 1 diabetes. CDR3s include the opening cysteine and the closing phenylalanine or tryptophan. D genes are given only for firm matches. A row's size may be missing; if present it is once, few, many or a size class.

j_call: TRBJ2-7
d_call: -
clone_size: -
v_call: TRBV2
cdr3_aa: CASRRRAGVFEQYF
cdr3_nt: TGTGCCAGCAGACGAAGGGCAGGGGTTTTCGAGCAGTACTTC

j_call: TRBJ2-7
d_call: TRBD2
clone_size: once
v_call: TRBV19
cdr3_aa: CASSPRLAGAYEQYF
cdr3_nt: TGTGCCAGTAGTCCTCGACTAGCGGGAGCCTACGAGCAGTACTTC

j_call: TRBJ2-1
d_call: TRBD2
clone_size: -
v_call: TRBV6-5
cdr3_aa: CAAGTSAYNEQFF
cdr3_nt: TGTGCCGCAGGGACTAGCGCCTACAATGAGCAGTTCTTC

j_call: TRBJ1-2
d_call: TRBD1
clone_size: -
v_call: TRBV19
cdr3_aa: CATRTGSSGLYGYTF
cdr3_nt: TGTGCCACCCGGACAGGTTCTTCAGGTCTCTATGGCTACACCTTC

j_call: TRBJ1-6
d_call: TRBD1
clone_size: -
v_call: TRBV27
cdr3_aa: CASSSGQLLSPLHF
cdr3_nt: TGTGCCAGCAGTTCGGGACAGTTGCTTTCACCCCTCCACTTT

j_call: TRBJ2-1
d_call: -
clone_size: few
v_call: TRBV29-1
cdr3_aa: CSVEQGSYNEQFF
cdr3_nt: TGCAGCGTTGAGCAGGGTTCCTACAATGAGCAGTTCTTC

j_call: TRBJ1-2
d_call: -
clone_size: few
v_call: TRBV5-1
cdr3_aa: CASSLEQGYGYTF
cdr3_nt: TGCGCCAGCAGCTTGGAACAGGGCTATGGCTACACCTTC

j_call: TRBJ1-2
d_call: -
clone_size: -
v_call: TRBV18
cdr3_aa: CASSTNGDGYTF
cdr3_nt: TGTGCCAGCTCAACCAACGGAGATGGCTACACCTTC

j_call: TRBJ2-7
d_call: -
clone_size: -
v_call: TRBV4-3
cdr3_aa: CASSQVGRAYEQYF
cdr3_nt: TGCGCCAGCAGCCAAGTTGGCAGGGCCTACGAGCAGTACTTC

j_call: TRBJ2-7
d_call: -
clone_size: -
v_call: TRBV6-5
cdr3_aa: CASRPGIYYEQYF
cdr3_nt: TGTGCCAGCAGGCCGGGGATTTACTACGAGCAGTACTTC

j_call: TRBJ2-1
d_call: -
clone_size: -
v_call: TRBV19
cdr3_aa: CASSIGPHSNEQFF
cdr3_nt: TGTGCCAGTAGTATAGGCCCACATTCAAATGAGCAGTTCTTC

j_call: TRBJ2-7
d_call: TRBD1
clone_size: -
v_call: TRBV7-2
cdr3_aa: CASSRSGTGFYEQYF
cdr3_nt: TGTGCCAGCAGCCGATCCGGGACAGGTTTCTACGAGCAGTACTTC

j_call: TRBJ2-7
d_call: TRBD2
clone_size: -
v_call: TRBV5-1
cdr3_aa: CASSDPGGGNEQYF
cdr3_nt: TGCGCCAGCAGCGATCCTGGGGGAGGGAACGAGCAGTACTTC

j_call: TRBJ2-6
d_call: -
clone_size: -
v_call: TRBV15
cdr3_aa: CATSRAGGRGSGANVLTF
cdr3_nt: TGTGCCACCAGCAGAGCCGGGGGGCGGGGGTCTGGGGCCAACGTCCTGACTTTC

j_call: TRBJ1-3
d_call: TRBD1
clone_size: -
v_call: TRBV6-6
cdr3_aa: CASRDAGGPGNTIYF
cdr3_nt: TGTGCCAGCAGGGACGCAGGGGGGCCTGGAAACACCATATATTTT

j_call: TRBJ2-3
d_call: TRBD2
clone_size: -
v_call: TRBV9
cdr3_aa: CASARGLGQRDTQYF
cdr3_nt: TGTGCCAGCGCCCGCGGACTAGGGCAACGAGATACGCAGTATTTT

j_call: TRBJ2-7
d_call: TRBD1
clone_size: -
v_call: TRBV7-9
cdr3_aa: CASSLSGTGVGEQYF
cdr3_nt: TGTGCCAGCAGCTTGTCCGGGACAGGGGTTGGCGAGCAGTACTTC

j_call: TRBJ2-7
d_call: TRBD1
clone_size: -
v_call: TRBV7-2
cdr3_aa: CASTQQGQGYYEQYF
cdr3_nt: TGTGCCAGCACCCAGCAGGGACAGGGATACTACGAGCAGTACTTC

j_call: TRBJ2-7
d_call: -
clone_size: -
v_call: TRBV28
cdr3_aa: CASSFPGSARDEQYF
cdr3_nt: TGTGCCAGCAGTTTCCCTGGGTCGGCGAGGGACGAGCAGTACTTC

j_call: TRBJ1-5
d_call: TRBD1
clone_size: -
v_call: TRBV6-1
cdr3_aa: CASSDDRVGQPQHF
cdr3_nt: TGTGCCAGCAGTGACGACAGGGTTGGTCAGCCCCAGCATTTT

j_call: TRBJ2-1
d_call: TRBD1
clone_size: -
v_call: TRBV7-7
cdr3_aa: CASSQDRLNNEQFF
cdr3_nt: TGTGCTAGCAGCCAGGACAGGTTAAACAATGAGCAGTTCTTC

j_call: TRBJ1-4
d_call: -
clone_size: -
v_call: TRBV29-1
cdr3_aa: CSAASEGATNEKLFF
cdr3_nt: TGCAGCGCCGCGTCCGAAGGAGCAACTAATGAAAAACTGTTTTTT

j_call: TRBJ2-5
d_call: TRBD2
clone_size: -
v_call: TRBV7-3
cdr3_aa: CASSLQLAETQYF
cdr3_nt: TGTGCCAGCAGCTTACAACTAGCGGAGACCCAGTACTTC

j_call: TRBJ2-1
d_call: -
clone_size: -
v_call: TRBV5-4
cdr3_aa: CAGRRWGGLDEQFF
cdr3_nt: TGTGCCGGACGCAGGTGGGGGGGGCTCGATGAGCAGTTCTTC

j_call: TRBJ2-3
d_call: TRBD2
clone_size: -
v_call: TRBV9
cdr3_aa: CASSATWTSGGTDTQYF
cdr3_nt: TGTGCCAGCAGCGCAACCTGGACTAGCGGTGGCACAGATACGCAGTATTTT

j_call: TRBJ1-2
d_call: -
clone_size: -
v_call: TRBV5-1
cdr3_aa: CASSPRTVDYGYTF
cdr3_nt: TGCGCCAGCAGCCCGCGGACAGTCGACTATGGCTACACCTTC

j_call: TRBJ1-4
d_call: -
clone_size: -
v_call: TRBV7-8
cdr3_aa: CASSLAPTGVKLFF
cdr3_nt: TGTGCCAGCAGCTTAGCGCCGACAGGCGTAAAACTGTTTTTT

j_call: TRBJ2-7
d_call: -
clone_size: -
v_call: TRBV21-1
cdr3_aa: CASARGVHTYEQYF
cdr3_nt: TGTGCCAGCGCACGGGGGGTCCACACCTACGAGCAGTACTTC

j_call: TRBJ2-1
d_call: -
clone_size: few
v_call: TRBV10-3
cdr3_aa: CAIKGQGTNEQFF
cdr3_nt: TGTGCCATCAAGGGTCAGGGAACGAATGAGCAGTTCTTC

j_call: TRBJ2-5
d_call: -
clone_size: -
v_call: TRBV28
cdr3_aa: CASSMVASTQETQYF
cdr3_nt: TGTGCCAGCAGTATGGTAGCCTCCACGCAAGAGACCCAGTACTTC

j_call: TRBJ1-4
d_call: -
clone_size: -
v_call: TRBV6-6
cdr3_aa: CASSYSAEKLFF
cdr3_nt: TGTGCCAGCAGTTACTCGGCTGAAAAACTGTTTTTT

j_call: TRBJ2-5
d_call: TRBD2
clone_size: -
v_call: TRBV28
cdr3_aa: CASMRAGLGTQYF
cdr3_nt: TGTGCCAGCATGCGAGCGGGACTGGGGACCCAGTACTTC

j_call: TRBJ1-1
d_call: -
clone_size: -
v_call: TRBV28
cdr3_aa: CASKEGGVTEAFF
cdr3_nt: TGTGCCAGCAAAGAGGGGGGGGTAACTGAAGCTTTCTTT

j_call: TRBJ2-7
d_call: TRBD1
clone_size: once
v_call: TRBV7-8
cdr3_aa: CASSIGQGPVGQYF
cdr3_nt: TGTGCCAGCAGCATAGGACAGGGTCCCGTCGGGCAGTACTTC

j_call: TRBJ1-2
d_call: -
clone_size: -
v_call: TRBV29-1
cdr3_aa: CSVAQDPNYGYTF
cdr3_nt: TGCAGCGTCGCACAGGACCCTAACTATGGCTACACCTTC

j_call: TRBJ1-2
d_call: -
clone_size: few
v_call: TRBV19
cdr3_aa: CASIRPGPRGGYTF
cdr3_nt: TGTGCCAGTATCCGGCCGGGTCCTCGGGGAGGCTACACCTTC

j_call: TRBJ2-1
d_call: TRBD1
clone_size: -
v_call: TRBV11-2
cdr3_aa: CASSAYRGGEQFF
cdr3_nt: TGTGCCAGCAGCGCCTACAGGGGCGGGGAGCAGTTCTTC

j_call: TRBJ2-2
d_call: -
clone_size: once
v_call: TRBV7-2
cdr3_aa: CASSLVGGNTGELFF
cdr3_nt: TGTGCCAGCAGCTTAGTGGGGGGGAACACCGGGGAGCTGTTTTTT

j_call: TRBJ2-1
d_call: -
clone_size: -
v_call: TRBV6-1
cdr3_aa: CASSKHFDNEQFF
cdr3_nt: TGTGCCAGCTCAAAGCACTTCGACAATGAGCAGTTCTTC

j_call: TRBJ2-5
d_call: -
clone_size: -
v_call: TRBV7-2
cdr3_aa: CASSSGLSGQETQYF
cdr3_nt: TGTGCCAGCAGCTCGGGCCTTAGCGGCCAAGAGACCCAGTACTTC

j_call: TRBJ1-2
d_call: -
clone_size: -
v_call: TRBV30
cdr3_aa: CAWSLLQGDYGYTF
cdr3_nt: TGTGCCTGGAGTTTGTTGCAGGGTGACTATGGCTACACCTTC

j_call: TRBJ2-5
d_call: TRBD1
clone_size: -
v_call: TRBV4-2
cdr3_aa: CASSQGQGGQETQYF
cdr3_nt: TGTGCCAGCAGCCAGGGACAGGGTGGCCAAGAGACCCAGTACTTC

j_call: TRBJ2-3
d_call: -
clone_size: -
v_call: TRBV11-2
cdr3_aa: CASSLGGPDTQYF
cdr3_nt: TGTGCCAGCAGCCTAGGGGGGCCAGATACGCAGTATTTT

j_call: TRBJ2-7
d_call: -
clone_size: once
v_call: TRBV5-8
cdr3_aa: CASSSRGRTYEQYF
cdr3_nt: TGTGCCAGCAGCTCCAGGGGCCGAACCTACGAGCAGTACTTC

j_call: TRBJ2-7
d_call: TRBD2
clone_size: few
v_call: TRBV4-2
cdr3_aa: CASSQPYSGTSPYEQYF
cdr3_nt: TGTGCCAGCAGCCAACCCTACTCCGGGACTAGCCCCTACGAGCAGTACTTC

j_call: TRBJ2-7
d_call: -
clone_size: -
v_call: TRBV7-8
cdr3_aa: CASSLIPGVDSYEQYF
cdr3_nt: TGTGCCAGCAGCTTAATCCCCGGGGTAGATTCCTACGAGCAGTACTTC

j_call: TRBJ1-1
d_call: -
clone_size: -
v_call: TRBV5-1
cdr3_aa: CASSLVGAGTEAFF
cdr3_nt: TGCGCCAGCAGCTTGGTAGGGGCCGGCACTGAAGCTTTCTTT

j_call: TRBJ2-7
d_call: -
clone_size: -
v_call: TRBV5-1
cdr3_aa: CASSPADYEQYF
cdr3_nt: TGCGCCAGCAGCCCAGCGGACTACGAGCAGTACTTC

j_call: TRBJ2-3
d_call: TRBD2
clone_size: once
v_call: TRBV7-2
cdr3_aa: CASSPGLAGESDTQYF
cdr3_nt: TGTGCCAGCAGCCCAGGACTAGCGGGGGAATCAGATACGCAGTATTTT

j_call: TRBJ1-1
d_call: -
clone_size: once
v_call: TRBV5-1
cdr3_aa: CASSLGMDTEAFF
cdr3_nt: TGCGCCAGCAGCCTCGGGATGGACACTGAAGCTTTCTTT

j_call: TRBJ1-6
d_call: -
clone_size: -
v_call: TRBV5-1
cdr3_aa: CASSGEAGATNSPLHF
cdr3_nt: TGCGCCAGCAGCGGTGAAGCAGGGGCGACGAATTCACCCCTCCACTTT

j_call: TRBJ1-2
d_call: -
clone_size: once
v_call: TRBV7-9
cdr3_aa: CASSLALVSHGYTF
cdr3_nt: TGTGCCAGCAGCTTAGCGCTCGTGAGTCATGGCTACACCTTC

j_call: TRBJ2-1
d_call: TRBD2
clone_size: -
v_call: TRBV29-1
cdr3_aa: CSVDQTSGGGAYNEQFF
cdr3_nt: TGCAGCGTTGACCAAACTAGCGGGGGGGGCGCCTACAATGAGCAGTTCTTC

j_call: TRBJ1-1
d_call: TRBD1
clone_size: -
v_call: TRBV7-2
cdr3_aa: CASSSGTGGAEAFF
cdr3_nt: TGTGCCAGCAGCTCCGGGACAGGGGGCGCTGAAGCTTTCTTT

j_call: TRBJ2-7
d_call: -
clone_size: -
v_call: TRBV7-8
cdr3_aa: CASSSRQMDSRSEQYF
cdr3_nt: TGTGCCAGCAGCTCCCGCCAAATGGACAGCCGATCCGAGCAGTACTTC